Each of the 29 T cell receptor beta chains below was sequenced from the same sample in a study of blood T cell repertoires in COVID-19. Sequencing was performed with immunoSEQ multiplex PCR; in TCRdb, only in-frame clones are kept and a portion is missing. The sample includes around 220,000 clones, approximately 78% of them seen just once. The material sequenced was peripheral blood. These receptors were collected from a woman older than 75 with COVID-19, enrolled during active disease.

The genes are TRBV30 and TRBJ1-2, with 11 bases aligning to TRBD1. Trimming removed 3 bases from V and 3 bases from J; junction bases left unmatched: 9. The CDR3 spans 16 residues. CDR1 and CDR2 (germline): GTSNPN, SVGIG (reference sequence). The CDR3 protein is CAWSPLRTGGYYGYTF. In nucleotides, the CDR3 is TGTGCCTGGAGCCCACTCAGGACAGGGGGCTACTATGGCTACACCTTC.

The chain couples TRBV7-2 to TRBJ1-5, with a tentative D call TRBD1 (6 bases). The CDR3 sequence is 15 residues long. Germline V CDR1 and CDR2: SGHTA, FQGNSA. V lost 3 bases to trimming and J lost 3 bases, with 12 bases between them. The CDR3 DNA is TGTGCCAGCAGCTTCCAAGGGGGGGCCAATCAGCCCCAGCATTTT. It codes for CASSFQGGANQPQHF. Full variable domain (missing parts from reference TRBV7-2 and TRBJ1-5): GAGVSQSPSNKVTEKGKDVELRCDPISGHTALYWYRQSLGQGLEFLIYFQGNSAPDKSGLPSDRFSAERTGGSVSTLTIQRTQQEDSAVYLCASSFQGGANQPQHFGDGTRLSIL.

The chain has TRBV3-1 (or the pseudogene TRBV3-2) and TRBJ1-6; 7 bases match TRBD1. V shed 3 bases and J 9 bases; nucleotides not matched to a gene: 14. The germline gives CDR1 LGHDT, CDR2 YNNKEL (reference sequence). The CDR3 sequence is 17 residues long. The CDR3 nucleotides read TGTGCCAGCAGCCAGCCCCGGGGGACAGACGGGAGTTCACCCCTCCACTTT. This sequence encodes CASSQPRGTDGSSPLHF.

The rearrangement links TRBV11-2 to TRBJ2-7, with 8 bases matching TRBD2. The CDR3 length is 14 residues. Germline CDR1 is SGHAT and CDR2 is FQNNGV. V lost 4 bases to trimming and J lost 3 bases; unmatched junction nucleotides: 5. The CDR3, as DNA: TGTGCCAGCAGCTCACTAGCGGTTCTCTACGAGCAGTACTTC. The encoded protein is CASSSLAVLYEQYF.

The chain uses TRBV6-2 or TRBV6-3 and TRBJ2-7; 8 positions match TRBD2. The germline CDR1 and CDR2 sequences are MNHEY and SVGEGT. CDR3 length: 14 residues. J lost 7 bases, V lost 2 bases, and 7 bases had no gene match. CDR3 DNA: TGTGCCAGCAGTTACCAGGGACTAGTGGGGGAGCAGTACTTC. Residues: CASSYQGLVGEQYF.

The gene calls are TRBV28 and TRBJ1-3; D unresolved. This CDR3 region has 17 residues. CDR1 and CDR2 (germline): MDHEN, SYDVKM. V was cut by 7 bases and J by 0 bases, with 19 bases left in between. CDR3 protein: CASILSGGFTSGNTIYF. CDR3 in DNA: TGTGCCAGCATCCTTTCGGGAGGGTTTACCTCTGGAAACACCATATATTTT. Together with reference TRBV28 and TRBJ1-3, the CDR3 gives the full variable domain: DVKVTQSSRYLVKRTGEKVFLECVQDMDHENMFWYRQDPGLGLRLIYFSYDVKMKEKGDIPEGYSVSREKKERFSLILESASTNQTSMYLCASILSGGFTSGNTIYFGEGSWLTVV.

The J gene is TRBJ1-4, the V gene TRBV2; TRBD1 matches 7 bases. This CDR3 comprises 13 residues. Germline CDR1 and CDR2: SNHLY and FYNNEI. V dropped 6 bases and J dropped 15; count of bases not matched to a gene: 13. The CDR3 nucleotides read TGTGCCAGCAGCGCTGGACAGGCCCACCCAATGTTTTTT. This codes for CASSAGQAHPMFF.

The CDR3: CASSPSPGTLSSGNTIYF. Written as DNA, the CDR3 is TGTGCCAGCTCCCCAAGTCCCGGGACACTGAGCTCTGGAAACACCATATATTTT. The chain employs TRBV18 and TRBJ1-3, with a weak D call TRBD1 (6 bases). The CDR3 has 18 residues. Trimming removed 6 bases from V and 0 bases from J, with 21 bases in between. The germline V gene has CDR1 KGHSH and CDR2 LQKENI.

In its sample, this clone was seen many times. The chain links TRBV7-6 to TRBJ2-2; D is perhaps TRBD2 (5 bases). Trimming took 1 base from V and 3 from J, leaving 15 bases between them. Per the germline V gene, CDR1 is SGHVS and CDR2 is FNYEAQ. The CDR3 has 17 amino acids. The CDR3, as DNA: TGTGCCAGCAGCTTAGATCGGGGAAGGGAAGACACCGGGGAGCTGTTTTTT. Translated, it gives CASSLDRGREDTGELFF.

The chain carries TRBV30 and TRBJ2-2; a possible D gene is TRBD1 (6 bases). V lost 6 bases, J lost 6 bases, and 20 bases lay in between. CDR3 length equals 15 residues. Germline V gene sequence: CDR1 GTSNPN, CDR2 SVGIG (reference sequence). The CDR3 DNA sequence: TGTGCCTGTCCGGACAGCCGAGTTTTAGCCGGGGAGCTGTTTTTT. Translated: CACPDSRVLAGELFF.

The CDR3 loop reads CASSGGGANVLTF. The CDR3 DNA is TGTGCCAGCAGTGGAGGGGGGGCCAACGTCCTGACTTTC. The chain couples TRBV6-2 or TRBV6-3 to TRBJ2-6, with D possibly TRBD2 on 6 matching bases. V lost 5 bases and J lost 4, with 6 bases in between. The CDR3 runs to 13 residues. The V gene's germline CDR1 is MNHEY and CDR2 SVGEGT.

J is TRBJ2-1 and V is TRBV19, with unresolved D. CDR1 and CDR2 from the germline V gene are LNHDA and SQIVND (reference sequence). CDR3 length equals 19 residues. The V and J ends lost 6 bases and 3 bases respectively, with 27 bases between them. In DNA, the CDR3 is TGTGCCAGTAGCCCACCTCCTGGTTTGGCCGACTCCTACTACAATGAGCAGTTCTTC. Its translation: CASSPPPGLADSYYNEQFF.

CDR3 DNA sequence: TGTGCCAGCTACAGTCAGCGGGGTTACAATGAGCAGTTCTTC. This encodes CASYSQRGYNEQFF. The chain combines TRBV6-5 with TRBJ2-1, with 7 bases that match TRBD2. The germline V gene encodes CDR1 MNHEY and CDR2 SVGAGI. J was trimmed by 4 bases and V by 8 bases; bases with no gene match: 8. The CDR3 length is 14 residues.

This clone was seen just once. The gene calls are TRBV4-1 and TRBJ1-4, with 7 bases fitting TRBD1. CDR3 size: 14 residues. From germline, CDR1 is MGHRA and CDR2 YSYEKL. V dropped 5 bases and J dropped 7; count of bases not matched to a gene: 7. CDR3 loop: CASSVQGRAEKLFF. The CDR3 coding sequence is TGCGCCAGCAGCGTACAGGGGCGGGCTGAAAAACTGTTTTTT.

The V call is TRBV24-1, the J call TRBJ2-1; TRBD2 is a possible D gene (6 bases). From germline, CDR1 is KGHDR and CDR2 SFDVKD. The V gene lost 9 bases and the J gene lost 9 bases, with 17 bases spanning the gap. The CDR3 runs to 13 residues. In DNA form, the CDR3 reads TGTGCCACCGAGGCAGCGGGCGGGATTGAGCAGTTCTTC. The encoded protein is CATEAAGGIEQFF.

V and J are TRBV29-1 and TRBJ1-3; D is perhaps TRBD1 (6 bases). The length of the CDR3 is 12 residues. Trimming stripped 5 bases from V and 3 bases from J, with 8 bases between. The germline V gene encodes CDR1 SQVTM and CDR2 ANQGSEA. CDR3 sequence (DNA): TGCAGCGTTAGGACAGATGGAAACACCATATATTTT. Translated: CSVRTDGNTIYF. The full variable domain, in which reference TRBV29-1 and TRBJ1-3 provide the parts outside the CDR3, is SAVISQKPSRDICQRGTSLTIQCQVDSQVTMMFWYRQQPGQSLTLIATANQGSEATYESGFVIDKFPISRPNLTFSTLTVSNMSPEDSSIYLCSVRTDGNTIYFGEGSWLTVV.

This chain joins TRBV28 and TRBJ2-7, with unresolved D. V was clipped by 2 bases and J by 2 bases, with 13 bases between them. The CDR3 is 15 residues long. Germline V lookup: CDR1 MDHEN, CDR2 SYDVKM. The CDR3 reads CASSLRQDVPYEQYF. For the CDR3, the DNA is TGTGCCAGCAGTTTAAGGCAGGATGTCCCCTACGAGCAGTACTTC.

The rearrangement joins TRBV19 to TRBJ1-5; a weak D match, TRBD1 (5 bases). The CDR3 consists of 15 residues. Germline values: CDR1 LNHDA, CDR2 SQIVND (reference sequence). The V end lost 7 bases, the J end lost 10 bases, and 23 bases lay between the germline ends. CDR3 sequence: CASTAVWGGGVPQHF. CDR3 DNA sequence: TGTGCCAGTACCGCGGTGTGGGGGGGTGGTGTCCCCCAGCATTTT.

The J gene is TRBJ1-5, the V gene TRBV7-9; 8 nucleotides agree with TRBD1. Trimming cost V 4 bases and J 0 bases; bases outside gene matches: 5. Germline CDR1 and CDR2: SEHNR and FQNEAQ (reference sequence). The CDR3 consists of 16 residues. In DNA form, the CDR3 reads TGTGCCAGCAGCTGGGCACAGGGGGTTAGCAATCAGCCCCAGCATTTT. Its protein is CASSWAQGVSNQPQHF.

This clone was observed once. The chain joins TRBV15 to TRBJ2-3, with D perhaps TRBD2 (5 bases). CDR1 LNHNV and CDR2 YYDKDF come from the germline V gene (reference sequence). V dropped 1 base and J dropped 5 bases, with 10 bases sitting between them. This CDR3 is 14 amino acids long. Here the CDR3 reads CATSRGLAGDTQYF. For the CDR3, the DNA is TGTGCCACCAGCAGAGGCCTAGCTGGAGATACGCAGTATTTT.

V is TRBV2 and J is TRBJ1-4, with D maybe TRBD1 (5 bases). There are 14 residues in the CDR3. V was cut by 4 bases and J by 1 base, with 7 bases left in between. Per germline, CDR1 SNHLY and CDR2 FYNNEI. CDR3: CASSVGGTNEKLFF. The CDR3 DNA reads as TGTGCCAGCAGTGTGGGGGGAACTAATGAAAAACTGTTTTTT.

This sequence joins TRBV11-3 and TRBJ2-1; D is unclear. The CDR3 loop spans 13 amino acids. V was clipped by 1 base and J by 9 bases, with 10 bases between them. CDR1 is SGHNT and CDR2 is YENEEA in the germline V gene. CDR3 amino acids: CASSLGPSREQFF. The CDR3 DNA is TGTGCCAGCAGCTTAGGGCCCTCCCGTGAGCAGTTCTTC.

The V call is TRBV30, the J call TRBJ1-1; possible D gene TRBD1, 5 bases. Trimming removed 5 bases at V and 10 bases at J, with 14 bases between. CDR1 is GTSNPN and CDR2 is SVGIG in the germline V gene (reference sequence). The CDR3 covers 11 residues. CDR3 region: CAWGIGGLAFF. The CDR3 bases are TGTGCCTGGGGAATCGGGGGTTTAGCTTTCTTT.

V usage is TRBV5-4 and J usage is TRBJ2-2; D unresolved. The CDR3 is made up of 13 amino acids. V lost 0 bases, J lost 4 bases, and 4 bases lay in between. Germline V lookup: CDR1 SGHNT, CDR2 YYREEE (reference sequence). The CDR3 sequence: CASSLAITGELFF. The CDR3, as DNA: TGTGCCAGCAGCTTGGCTATCACCGGGGAGCTGTTTTTT. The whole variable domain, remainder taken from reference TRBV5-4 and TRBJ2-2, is ETGVTQSPTHLIKTRGQQVTLRCSSQSGHNTVSWYQQALGQGPQFIFQYYREEENGRGNFPPRFSGLQFPNYSSELNVNALELDDSALYLCASSLAITGELFFGEGSRLTVL.

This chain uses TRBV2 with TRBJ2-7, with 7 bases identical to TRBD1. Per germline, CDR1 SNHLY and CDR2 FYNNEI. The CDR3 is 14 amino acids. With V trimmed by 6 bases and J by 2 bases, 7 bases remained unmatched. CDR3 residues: CASSVRTGPYEQYF. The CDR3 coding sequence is TGTGCCAGCAGCGTAAGGACAGGTCCCTACGAGCAGTACTTC.

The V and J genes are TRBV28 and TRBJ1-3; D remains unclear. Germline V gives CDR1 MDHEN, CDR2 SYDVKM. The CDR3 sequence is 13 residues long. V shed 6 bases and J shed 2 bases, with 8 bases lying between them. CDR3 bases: TGTGCCAGCAGCCCCGGGGCTGGAAACACCATATATTTT. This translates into CASSPGAGNTIYF.

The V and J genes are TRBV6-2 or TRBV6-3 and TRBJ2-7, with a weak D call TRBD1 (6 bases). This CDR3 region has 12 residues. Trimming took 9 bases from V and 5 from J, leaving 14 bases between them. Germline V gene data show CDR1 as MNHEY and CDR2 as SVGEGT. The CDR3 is CARSNRANEQYF. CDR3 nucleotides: TGTGCCAGGAGTAACAGGGCAAACGAGCAGTACTTC.

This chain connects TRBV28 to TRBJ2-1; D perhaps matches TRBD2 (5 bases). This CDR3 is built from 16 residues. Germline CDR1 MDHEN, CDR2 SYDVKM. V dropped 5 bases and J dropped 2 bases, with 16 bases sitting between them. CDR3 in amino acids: CASSPYHGSAYNEQFF. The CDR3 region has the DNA TGTGCCAGCAGTCCTTACCATGGGAGCGCCTACAATGAGCAGTTCTTC.

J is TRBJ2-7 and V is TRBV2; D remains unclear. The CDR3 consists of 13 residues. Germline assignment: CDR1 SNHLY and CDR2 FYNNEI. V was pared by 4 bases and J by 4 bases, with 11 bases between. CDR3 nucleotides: TGTGCCAGCAGTGTTATTCCTCTGTACGAGCAGTACTTC. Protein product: CASSVIPLYEQYF.